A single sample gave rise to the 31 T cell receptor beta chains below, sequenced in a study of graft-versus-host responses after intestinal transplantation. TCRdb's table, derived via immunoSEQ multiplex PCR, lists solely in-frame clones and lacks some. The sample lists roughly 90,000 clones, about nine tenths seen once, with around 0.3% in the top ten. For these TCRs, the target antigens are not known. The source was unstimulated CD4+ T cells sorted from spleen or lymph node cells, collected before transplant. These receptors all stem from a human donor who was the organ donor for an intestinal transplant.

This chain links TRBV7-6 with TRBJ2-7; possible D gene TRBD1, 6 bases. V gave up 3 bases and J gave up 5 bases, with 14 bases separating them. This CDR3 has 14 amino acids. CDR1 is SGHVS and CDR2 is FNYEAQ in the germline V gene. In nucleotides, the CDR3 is TGTGCCAGCAGCTTTAACAGGGATGGTGACGAGCAGTACTTC. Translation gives CASSFNRDGDEQYF.

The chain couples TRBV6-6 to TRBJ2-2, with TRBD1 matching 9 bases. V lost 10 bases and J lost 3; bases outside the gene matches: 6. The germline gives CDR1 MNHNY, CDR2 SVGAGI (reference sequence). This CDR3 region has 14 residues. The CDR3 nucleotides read TGTGCCACCGCCGGGACAGGGTACACCGGGGAGCTGTTTTTT. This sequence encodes CATAGTGYTGELFF.

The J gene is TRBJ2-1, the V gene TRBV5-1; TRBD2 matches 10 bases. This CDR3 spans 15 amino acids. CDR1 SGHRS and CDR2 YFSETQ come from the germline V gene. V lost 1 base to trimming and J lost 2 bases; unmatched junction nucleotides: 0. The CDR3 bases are TGCGCCAGCAGCTTGACTAGCGGGACCTACAATGAGCAGTTCTTC. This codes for CASSLTSGTYNEQFF.

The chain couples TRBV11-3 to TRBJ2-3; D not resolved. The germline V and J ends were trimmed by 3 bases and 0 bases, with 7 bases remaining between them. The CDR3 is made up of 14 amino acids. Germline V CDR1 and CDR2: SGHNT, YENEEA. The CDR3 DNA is TGTGCCAGCAGCTTTGGCTCTAGCACAGATACGCAGTATTTT. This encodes CASSFGSSTDTQYF.

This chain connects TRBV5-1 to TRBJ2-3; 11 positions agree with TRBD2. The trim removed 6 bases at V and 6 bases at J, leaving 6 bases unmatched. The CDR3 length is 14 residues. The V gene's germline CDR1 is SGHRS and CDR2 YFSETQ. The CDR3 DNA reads TGCGCCAGCACCGAGACTAGCGGGGCGGATACGCAGTATTTT. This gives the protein CASTETSGADTQYF.

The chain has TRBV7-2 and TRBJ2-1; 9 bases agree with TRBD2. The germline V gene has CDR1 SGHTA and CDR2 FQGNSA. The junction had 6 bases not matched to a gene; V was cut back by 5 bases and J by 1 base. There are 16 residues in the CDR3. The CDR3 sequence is CASSTESGRSYNEQFF. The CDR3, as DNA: TGTGCCAGCAGCACCGAAAGCGGGAGGTCCTACAATGAGCAGTTCTTC. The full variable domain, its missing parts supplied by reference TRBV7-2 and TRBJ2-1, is GAGVSQSPSNKVTEKGKDVELRCDPISGHTALYWYRQSLGQGLEFLIYFQGNSAPDKSGLPSDRFSAERTGGSVSTLTIQRTQQEDSAVYLCASSTESGRSYNEQFFGPGTRLTVL.

The CDR3 loop reads CASSDLGTASYEQYF. The DNA for the CDR3 is TGTGCCAGCAGTGACCTCGGGACAGCCTCCTACGAGCAGTACTTC. The chain couples TRBV25-1 to TRBJ2-7, with 7 bases fitting TRBD1. Per the germline V gene, CDR1 is MGHDK and CDR2 is SYGVNS. There are 15 residues in the CDR3. The ends lost 3 bases at V and 0 bases at J; junction bases unmatched: 5.

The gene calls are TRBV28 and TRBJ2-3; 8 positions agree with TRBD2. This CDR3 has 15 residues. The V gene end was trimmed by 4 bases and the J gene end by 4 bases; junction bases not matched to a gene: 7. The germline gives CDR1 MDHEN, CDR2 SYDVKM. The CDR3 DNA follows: TGTGCCAGCAGTTCAGCGGGAGAAGGTGCAGATACGCAGTATTTT. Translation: CASSSAGEGADTQYF.

The CDR3 reads CASSAQGDYGYTF. The DNA for the CDR3 is TGTGCCAGCAGCGCACAGGGTGACTATGGCTACACCTTC. This rearrangement joins TRBV7-9 to TRBJ1-2; possibly TRBD1 for D (6 bases). This CDR3 spans 13 amino acids. Germline V gene sequence: CDR1 SEHNR, CDR2 FQNEAQ (reference sequence). V was clipped by 5 bases and J by 3 bases, with 10 bases between them. The variable domain in full, completed from reference TRBV7-9 and TRBJ1-2, reads DTGVSQNPRHKITKRGQNVTFRCDPISEHNRLYWYRQTLGQGPEFLTYFQNEAQLEKSRLLSDRFSAERPKGSFSTLEIQRTEQGDSAMYLCASSAQGDYGYTFGSGTRLTVV.

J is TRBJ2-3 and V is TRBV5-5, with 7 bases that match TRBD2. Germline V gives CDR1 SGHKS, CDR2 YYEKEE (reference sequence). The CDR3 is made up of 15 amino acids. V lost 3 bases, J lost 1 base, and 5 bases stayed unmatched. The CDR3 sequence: CASSSWGGGTDTQYF. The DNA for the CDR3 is TGTGCCAGCAGCTCGTGGGGGGGTGGCACAGATACGCAGTATTTT.

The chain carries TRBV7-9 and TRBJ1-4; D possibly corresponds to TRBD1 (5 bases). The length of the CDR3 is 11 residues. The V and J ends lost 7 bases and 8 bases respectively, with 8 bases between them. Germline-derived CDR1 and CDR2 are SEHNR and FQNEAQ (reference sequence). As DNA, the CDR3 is TGTGCCAGCATCCGACAGGAAAAACTGTTTTTT. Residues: CASIRQEKLFF.

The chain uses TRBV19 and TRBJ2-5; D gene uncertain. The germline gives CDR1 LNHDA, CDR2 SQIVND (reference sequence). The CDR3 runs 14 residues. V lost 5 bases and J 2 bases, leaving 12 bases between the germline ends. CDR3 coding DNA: TGTGCCAGTAGTCGCAGCCGAGGACAAGAGACCCAGTACTTC. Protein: CASSRSRGQETQYF.

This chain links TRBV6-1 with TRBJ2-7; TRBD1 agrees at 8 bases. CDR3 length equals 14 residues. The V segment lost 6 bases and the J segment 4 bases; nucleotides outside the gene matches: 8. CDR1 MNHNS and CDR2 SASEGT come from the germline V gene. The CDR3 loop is CASRARQGWYEQYF. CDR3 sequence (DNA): TGTGCCAGCAGAGCCCGACAGGGGTGGTACGAGCAGTACTTC.

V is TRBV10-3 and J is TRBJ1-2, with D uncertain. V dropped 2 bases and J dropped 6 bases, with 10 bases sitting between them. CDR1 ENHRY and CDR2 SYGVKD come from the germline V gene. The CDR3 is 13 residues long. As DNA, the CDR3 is TGTGCCATCAGTGAGGCAGGAGGCAATGGCTACACCTTC. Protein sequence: CAISEAGGNGYTF.

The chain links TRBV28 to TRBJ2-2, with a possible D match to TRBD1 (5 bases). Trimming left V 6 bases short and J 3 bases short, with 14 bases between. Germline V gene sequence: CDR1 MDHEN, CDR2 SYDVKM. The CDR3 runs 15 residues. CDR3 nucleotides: TGTGCCAGCAGGGTATCAGGGTGGGACACCGGGGAGCTGTTTTTT. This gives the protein CASRVSGWDTGELFF.

The CDR3 is CASGGTVREQFF. CDR3 in DNA: TGTGCTAGTGGGGGGACAGTTCGCGAGCAGTTCTTC. The rearrangement joins TRBV12-5 to TRBJ2-1; 7 bases are shared with TRBD1. The CDR3 has 12 residues. The germline CDR1 and CDR2 sequences are LGHNT and FRNRAP. V lost 6 bases, J lost 10 bases, and 6 bases stayed unmatched.

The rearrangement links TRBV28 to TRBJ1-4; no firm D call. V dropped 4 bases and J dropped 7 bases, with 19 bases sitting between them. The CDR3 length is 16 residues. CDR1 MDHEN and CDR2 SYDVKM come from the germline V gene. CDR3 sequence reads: CASSSKRSEVGEKLFF. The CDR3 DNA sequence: TGTGCCAGCAGTTCGAAACGGAGCGAGGTGGGTGAAAAACTGTTTTTT.

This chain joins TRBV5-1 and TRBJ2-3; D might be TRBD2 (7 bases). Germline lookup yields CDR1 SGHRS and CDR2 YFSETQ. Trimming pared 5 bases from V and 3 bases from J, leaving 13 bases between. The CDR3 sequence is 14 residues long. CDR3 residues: CASRRGGSTDTQYF. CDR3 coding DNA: TGCGCCAGCAGGCGCGGGGGCTCGACAGATACGCAGTATTTT.

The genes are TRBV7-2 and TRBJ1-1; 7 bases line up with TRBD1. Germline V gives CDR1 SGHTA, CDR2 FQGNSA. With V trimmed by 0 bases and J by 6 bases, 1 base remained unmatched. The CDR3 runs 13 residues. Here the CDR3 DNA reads TGTGCCAGCAGCTTAGCCAGGGGGGCTGAAGCTTTCTTT. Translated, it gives CASSLARGAEAFF.

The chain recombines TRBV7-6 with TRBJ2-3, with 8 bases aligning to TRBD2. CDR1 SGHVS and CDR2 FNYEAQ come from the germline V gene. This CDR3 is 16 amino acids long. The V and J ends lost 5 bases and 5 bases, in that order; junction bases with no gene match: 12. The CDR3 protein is CASSRQRGGLGDTQYF. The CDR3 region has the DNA TGTGCCAGCAGCCGTCAACGGGGGGGCCTAGGAGATACGCAGTATTTT.

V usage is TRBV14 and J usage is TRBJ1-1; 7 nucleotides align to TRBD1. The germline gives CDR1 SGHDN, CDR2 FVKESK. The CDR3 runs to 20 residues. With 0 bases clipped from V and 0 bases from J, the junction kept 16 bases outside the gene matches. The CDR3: CASSQDPRKTGSLVNTEAFF. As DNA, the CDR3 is TGTGCCAGCAGCCAAGATCCGCGGAAGACAGGGTCGTTAGTGAACACTGAAGCTTTCTTT.

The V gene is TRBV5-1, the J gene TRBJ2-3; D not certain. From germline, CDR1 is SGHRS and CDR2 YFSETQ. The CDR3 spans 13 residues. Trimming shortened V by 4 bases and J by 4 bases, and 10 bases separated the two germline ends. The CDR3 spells CASSPVDADTQYF. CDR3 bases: TGCGCCAGCAGCCCGGTCGATGCAGATACGCAGTATTTT.

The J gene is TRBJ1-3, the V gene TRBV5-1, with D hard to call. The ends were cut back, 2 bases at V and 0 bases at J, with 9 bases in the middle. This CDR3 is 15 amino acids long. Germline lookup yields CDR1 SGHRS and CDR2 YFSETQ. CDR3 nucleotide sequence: TGCGCCAGCAGCTTTTCAGTTCCCTCTGGAAACACCATATATTTT. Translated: CASSFSVPSGNTIYF. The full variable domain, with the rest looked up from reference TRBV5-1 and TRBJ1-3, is KAGVTQTPRYLIKTRGQQVTLSCSPISGHRSVSWYQQTPGQGLQFLFEYFSETQRNKGNFPGRFSGRQFSNSRSEMNVSTLELGDSALYLCASSFSVPSGNTIYFGEGSWLTVV.

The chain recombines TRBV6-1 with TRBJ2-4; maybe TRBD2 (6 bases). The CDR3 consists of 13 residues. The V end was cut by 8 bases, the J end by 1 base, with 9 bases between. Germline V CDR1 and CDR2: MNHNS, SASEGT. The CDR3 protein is CASSGGAKNIQYF. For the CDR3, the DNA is TGTGCCAGCTCTGGGGGGGCCAAAAACATTCAGTACTTC.

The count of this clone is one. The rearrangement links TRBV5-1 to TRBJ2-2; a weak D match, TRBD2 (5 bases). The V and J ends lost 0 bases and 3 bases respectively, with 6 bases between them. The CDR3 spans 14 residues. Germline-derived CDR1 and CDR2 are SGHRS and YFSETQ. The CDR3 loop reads CASSLGGHTGELFF. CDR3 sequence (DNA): TGCGCCAGCAGCTTGGGAGGGCACACCGGGGAGCTGTTTTTT. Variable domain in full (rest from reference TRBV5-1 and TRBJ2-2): KAGVTQTPRYLIKTRGQQVTLSCSPISGHRSVSWYQQTPGQGLQFLFEYFSETQRNKGNFPGRFSGRQFSNSRSEMNVSTLELGDSALYLCASSLGGHTGELFFGEGSRLTVL.

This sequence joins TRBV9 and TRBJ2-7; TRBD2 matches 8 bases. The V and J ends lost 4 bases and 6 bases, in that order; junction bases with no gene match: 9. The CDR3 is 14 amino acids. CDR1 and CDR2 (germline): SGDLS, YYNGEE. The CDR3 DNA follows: TGTGCCAGCAGCCTCAGCGGGAGCTCGGGCGAGCAGTACTTC. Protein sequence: CASSLSGSSGEQYF.

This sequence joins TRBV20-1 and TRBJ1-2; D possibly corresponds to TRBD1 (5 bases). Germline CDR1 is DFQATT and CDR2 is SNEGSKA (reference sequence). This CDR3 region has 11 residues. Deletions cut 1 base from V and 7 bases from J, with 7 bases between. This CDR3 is CSARGGGGYTF. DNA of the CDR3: TGCAGTGCTAGAGGGGGGGGTGGCTACACCTTC.

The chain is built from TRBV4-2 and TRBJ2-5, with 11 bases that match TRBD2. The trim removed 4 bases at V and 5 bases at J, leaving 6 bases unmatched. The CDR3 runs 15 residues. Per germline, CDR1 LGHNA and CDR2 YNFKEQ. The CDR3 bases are TGTGCCAGCAGCCTTAGCGGGGGGGGGCGGGAGACCCAGTACTTC. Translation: CASSLSGGGRETQYF.

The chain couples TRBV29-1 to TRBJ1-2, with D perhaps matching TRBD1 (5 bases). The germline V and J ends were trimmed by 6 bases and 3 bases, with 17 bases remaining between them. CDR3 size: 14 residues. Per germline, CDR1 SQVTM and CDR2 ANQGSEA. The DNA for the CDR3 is TGCAGCGTCGTCCCGCTTACCAGGGACTATGGCTACACCTTC. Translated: CSVVPLTRDYGYTF. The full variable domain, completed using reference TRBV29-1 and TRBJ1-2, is SAVISQKPSRDICQRGTSLTIQCQVDSQVTMMFWYRQQPGQSLTLIATANQGSEATYESGFVIDKFPISRPNLTFSTLTVSNMSPEDSSIYLCSVVPLTRDYGYTFGSGTRLTVV.

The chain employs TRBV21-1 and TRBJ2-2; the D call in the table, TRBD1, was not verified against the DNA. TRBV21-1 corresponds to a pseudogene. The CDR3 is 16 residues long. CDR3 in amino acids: CASSKRQRWNTGELFF. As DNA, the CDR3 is TGTGCCAGCAGCAAAAGACAGAGGTGGAACACCGGGGAGCTGTTTTTT.

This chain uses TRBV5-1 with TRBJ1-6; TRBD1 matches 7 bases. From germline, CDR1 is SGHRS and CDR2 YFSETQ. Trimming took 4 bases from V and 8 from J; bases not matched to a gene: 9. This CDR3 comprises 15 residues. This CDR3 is CASSTSTGADSPLHF. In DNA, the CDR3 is TGCGCCAGCAGCACTTCCACAGGGGCGGATTCACCCCTCCACTTT.